This T cell receptor (beta chain) emerged from a study of Graves' ophthalmopathy and Graves' hyperthyroidism. The CDR3 contains 14 residues. V was trimmed by 2 bases and J by 2 bases, leaving 10 bases between them. This clonotype was picked up a small number of times. Its antigen is unidentified. RNA transcripts yielded amplified TCR beta CDR3 regions. RT-PCR was first run with HTBI primers, then multiplex PCR in a second round. MiXCR was run by TCRdb on the multiplex PCR reads, yielding one entry per CDR3 protein. The sample contains roughly 220,000 distinct CDR3 sequences, around 50% of which appear only once. Findings and limits, study-wide: The blood repertoire also included most expanded thyroid clonotypes above 0.001 frequency. In separating ophthalmopathy from stable hyperthyroidism, a 13-signature model achieved nearly 90% sensitivity and about 80% specificity.

Patients were left out if they had other autoimmune diseases, uncontrolled infections, pregnancy or lactation. The sequencing sample was made of peripheral blood. The sequence derives from an adult man with Graves' ophthalmopathy. J is TRBJ2-7 and V is TRBV12-3 or TRBV12-4; D possibly corresponds to TRBD2 (5 bases). As DNA, the CDR3 is TGTGCCAGCAGTTTAAGTGCGGGCCCCTACGAGCAGTACTTC. Translation gives CASSLSAGPYEQYF.